The rows below give T cell receptor beta chains drawn from one sample of a study of blood T cells in healthy people across ages. TCRdb reprocessed the 5' RACE reads via MiXCR and lists one record per CDR3 protein. The profile covers approximately 1,700,000 distinct CDR3 sequences, with roughly 43% appearing a single time and more than 20% taken by the ten largest. Sequencing used blood. All receptors derive from a human donor in good health. Both conserved end residues are part of each CDR3.

len: 14; v_gene: TRBV18; j_gene: TRBJ2-1; CDR3aa: CASQPTAGEYEQFF
len: 11; v_gene: TRBV12-3/TRBV12-4; j_gene: TRBJ1-2; CDR3aa: CASLGADGHTF
len: 14; v_gene: TRBV7-9; j_gene: TRBJ2-7; CDR3aa: CANSMNRSSYEQYF
len: 15; v_gene: TRBV9; j_gene: TRBJ2-5; CDR3aa: CASTRAPTPEETQYF
len: 15; v_gene: TRBV7-3; j_gene: TRBJ2-3; CDR3aa: CASSSAGSRPGTQYF
len: 15; v_gene: TRBV6-6; j_gene: TRBJ1-2; CDR3aa: CASSNQRQGTYGYTF
len: 15; v_gene: TRBV20-1; j_gene: TRBJ2-1; CDR3aa: CSATSGARGGAEQFF
len: 17; v_gene: TRBV7-2; j_gene: TRBJ2-7; CDR3aa: CASSGIGTARSSYEQYF
len: 14; v_gene: TRBV18; j_gene: TRBJ1-2; CDR3aa: CASSLPGRSGGYTF
len: 16; v_gene: TRBV5-6; j_gene: TRBJ1-2; CDR3aa: CASNNQGALFGVGYTF
len: 13; v_gene: TRBV29-1; j_gene: TRBJ2-5; CDR3aa: CSVEGGGIETQYF
len: 13; v_gene: TRBV29-1; j_gene: TRBJ2-5; CDR3aa: CSVGTSDGETQYF
len: 12; v_gene: TRBV20-1; j_gene: TRBJ1-2; CDR3aa: CSARAIGGDYTF
len: 12; v_gene: TRBV20-1; j_gene: TRBJ1-2; CDR3aa: CSALSGRHGYTF
len: 17; v_gene: TRBV20-1; j_gene: TRBJ2-7; CDR3aa: CSANRVASGGVTYEQYF
len: 15; v_gene: TRBV7-9; j_gene: TRBJ2-5; CDR3aa: CASSSNISVAVEQYF
len: 13; v_gene: TRBV20-1; j_gene: TRBJ1-1; CDR3aa: CSAREGQGAKAFF
len: 15; v_gene: TRBV6-5; j_gene: TRBJ1-1; CDR3aa: CASSYSTGPMAEAFF
len: 13; v_gene: TRBV20-1; j_gene: TRBJ1-1; CDR3aa: CSAQDRGSTEAFF